This TCR beta chain was documented in a study of T-cell memory formation after mild COVID-19. Study details: The two donors had largely donor-specific TCR clusters.

TCRdb re-called the 5' RACE reads with MiXCR, one entry per CDR3 protein. The sample lists under 700,000 distinct CDR3 sequences; roughly 20% were seen once. Notes on this clonotype: The antigen remains unidentified.

Trimming cost V 4 bases and J 8 bases; bases outside gene matches: 8. The CDR3 length is 15 residues. Germline V CDR1 and CDR2: MNHEY, SVGAGI. Study-wide points: Researchers found some responding clones in pre-infection memory, a sign that cross-reactive memory joined. Contracting clones, day 15 to 85, had balanced CD4/CD8, and later expanders favored CD4+.

The TCR comes from an adult woman who had mild COVID-19 (a few samples of this study predate the infection). Cell type and time point are not known. The V call is TRBV6-5, the J call TRBJ2-2; TRBD2 matches 9 bases. The sequencing input was PBMCs or a T cell subset sorted from them (not recorded which). The CDR3 loop is CASSFVVAGAGELFF. For the CDR3, the DNA is TGTGCCAGCAGTTTCGTGGTAGCGGGGGCGGGGGAGCTGTTTTTT.